These 22 T cell receptor beta chains were all obtained from the same sample, sequenced in a study of cytomegalovirus exposure and HLA in healthy donors. Profiling relied on immunoSEQ multiplex PCR, and the TCRdb table lists in-frame clones only, not all of them. The table has about 190,000 clones, about 82% seen once. Sequencing was carried out using PBMCs. These receptors were collected from a young woman in good health and CMV-seronegative.

The CDR3 nucleotides are TGTGCCAGCAGAGCCGGACTAGCGGGAGGGAATACGCAGTATTTT. It encodes CASRAGLAGGNTQYF. The rearrangement uses TRBV9 and TRBJ2-3; TRBD2 matches 15 bases. The ends lost 5 bases at V and 7 bases at J; junction bases unmatched: 5. Germline CDR1 is SGDLS and CDR2 is YYNGEE. The CDR3 totals 15 residues.

The V gene is TRBV6-6, the J gene TRBJ2-7; D not resolved. CDR1 and CDR2 (germline): MNHNY, SVGAGI (reference sequence). The V end lost 2 bases, the J end lost 2 bases, and 4 bases lay between the germline ends. This CDR3 comprises 12 residues. The CDR3 here is CASSYEAYEQYF. The CDR3 DNA reads as TGTGCCAGCAGTTACGAGGCCTACGAGCAGTACTTC.

The CDR3 reads CASSLGGRRQGVNEQYF. The CDR3 DNA is TGTGCCAGCAGCTTAGGTGGGCGTCGCCAGGGGGTAAACGAGCAGTACTTC. V gene TRBV7-9 combines with J gene TRBJ2-7; the match to TRBD1 covers 7 bases. This CDR3 has 17 amino acids. J lost 5 bases, V lost 1 base, and 14 bases had no gene match. CDR1 SEHNR and CDR2 FQNEAQ come from the germline V gene (reference sequence).

The chain couples TRBV18 to TRBJ2-3; D is unclear. CDR3 length: 16 residues. CDR1 and CDR2 from the germline V gene are KGHSH and LQKENI. V lost 0 bases to trimming and J lost 1 base, with 11 bases between them. CDR3 protein: CASSPPFPSGTDTQYF. The CDR3 DNA reads as TGTGCCAGCTCACCACCTTTCCCCTCGGGCACAGATACGCAGTATTTT.

The chain recombines TRBV5-6 with TRBJ2-7; TRBD2 is a possible D gene (5 bases). V was cut by 4 bases and J by 5 bases, with 13 bases left in between. The CDR3 has 13 amino acids. Germline V gene sequence: CDR1 SGHDT, CDR2 YYEEEE. CDR3 protein: CASSPPGVDEQYF. The CDR3 DNA reads TGTGCCAGCAGCCCCCCCGGGGTCGACGAGCAGTACTTC.

The genes are TRBV4-2 and TRBJ1-1; D ambiguous. Germline-derived CDR1 and CDR2 are LGHNA and YNFKEQ. This CDR3 spans 14 amino acids. V lost 1 base to trimming and J lost 1 base, with 7 bases between them. CDR3 sequence (DNA): TGTGCCAGCAGCCAAGCTCAGGCGAACACTGAAGCTTTCTTT. Its translation: CASSQAQANTEAFF.

This sequence joins TRBV4-2 and TRBJ1-2; tentatively, D is TRBD1 (5 bases). Looked up from germline, CDR1 is LGHNA and CDR2 is YNFKEQ. The V and J ends lost 0 bases and 5 bases respectively, with 10 bases between them. The CDR3 is 14 amino acids. The CDR3 here is CASSQESGGYGYTF. DNA of the CDR3: TGTGCCAGCAGCCAAGAATCTGGGGGGTATGGCTACACCTTC.

This chain connects TRBV27 to TRBJ2-1; a possible D gene is TRBD1 (6 bases). The CDR3 length is 13 residues. Germline V lookup: CDR1 MNHEY, CDR2 SMNVEV (reference sequence). CDR3 in amino acids: CATGTRSYNEQFF. CDR3 DNA: TGTGCAACCGGGACACGTTCCTACAATGAGCAGTTCTTC.

The CDR3 region has the DNA TGTGCCAGCAGTCTCCCGCTCGCGGCCCAAGAGACCCAGTACTTC. Translating it yields CASSLPLAAQETQYF. The gene calls are TRBV28 and TRBJ2-5; D unclear. V lost 5 bases and J 1 base, leaving 14 bases between the germline ends. The CDR3 has 15 amino acids. Germline CDR1 is MDHEN and CDR2 is SYDVKM.

The chain carries TRBV5-1 and TRBJ2-7; TRBD1 matches at 8 bases. V gave up 3 bases and J gave up 3 bases; unmatched junction bases: 2. Germline loops: CDR1 SGHRS, CDR2 YFSETQ. The length of the CDR3 is 13 residues. This chain's CDR3 is CASSWDRSYEQYF. The CDR3 DNA sequence: TGCGCCAGCAGCTGGGACAGGAGCTACGAGCAGTACTTC.

This chain connects TRBV7-6 to TRBJ1-4; the D gene is possibly TRBD1 (6 bases). V was clipped by 5 bases and J by 8 bases, with 15 bases between them. The CDR3 sequence is 14 residues long. Germline V gene sequence: CDR1 SGHVS, CDR2 FNYEAQ. The CDR3 nucleotides read TGTGCCAGCAGCCGGACAGCGCTTCGAGAAAAACTGTTTTTT. Amino acids: CASSRTALREKLFF. The full variable domain, with the rest looked up from reference TRBV7-6 and TRBJ1-4, is GAGVSQSPRYKVTKRGQDVALRCDPISGHVSLYWYRQALGQGPEFLTYFNYEAQQDKSGLPNDRFSAERPEGSISTLTIQRTEQRDSAMYRCASSRTALREKLFFGSGTQLSVL.

Note on this clone: Sequence at one end of the junction differs from germline and may be a read error. The J gene is TRBJ2-5, the V gene TRBV11-3; D is ambiguous. The CDR3 is 14 residues long. Germline CDR1 is SGHNT and CDR2 is YENEEA. CDR3 sequence (DNA): TGTGCCAGCAGCCCCGGGTACGAGCAAGTGACCCAGTACTTC. Translated, it gives CASSPGYEQVTQYF.

This clone has just a few counts. The chain uses TRBV15 and TRBJ1-5; 8 nucleotides match TRBD1. V lost 0 bases, J lost 4 bases, and 2 bases stayed unmatched. Germline values: CDR1 LNHNV, CDR2 YYDKDF (reference sequence). This CDR3 comprises 15 residues. In DNA form, the CDR3 reads TGTGCCACCAGCAGAGATAACAGGGGGAATCAGCCCCAGCATTTT. Its protein product is CATSRDNRGNQPQHF.

V is TRBV5-4 and J is TRBJ2-5; TRBD1 might be the D (7 bases). Germline lookup yields CDR1 SGHNT and CDR2 YYREEE (reference sequence). The CDR3 runs 14 residues. The ends were cut back, 1 base at V and 5 bases at J, with 12 bases in the middle. CDR3 nucleotides: TGTGCCAGCAGCTTGCCAGGGGGGCAGGAGACCCAGTACTTC. Amino acid sequence: CASSLPGGQETQYF.

The chain combines TRBV6-1 with TRBJ1-2, with D tentatively TRBD1 (6 bases). V gave up 0 bases and J gave up 8 bases, with 16 bases separating them. Germline CDR1 is MNHNS and CDR2 is SASEGT. The CDR3 contains 15 residues. The CDR3 region has the DNA TGTGCCAGCAGTGAAGCGATGTCAGGGGATTACGGCTACACCTTC. The encoded protein is CASSEAMSGDYGYTF.

V usage is TRBV4-1 and J usage is TRBJ1-5, with TRBD1 identical over 9 bases. The CDR3 runs to 16 residues. The germline gives CDR1 MGHRA, CDR2 YSYEKL. Unmatched junction bases numbered 3, after V lost 2 bases and J lost 1 base. CDR3 bases: TGCGCCAGCAGCCAAACGGGACAGGGAAGCAATCAGCCCCAGCATTTT. Amino acids: CASSQTGQGSNQPQHF.

This rearrangement joins TRBV5-8 to TRBJ2-1; TRBD2 matches 9 bases. CDR3 length: 16 amino acids. Trimming cost V 2 bases and J 5 bases; bases outside gene matches: 8. Germline V lookup: CDR1 SGHTS, CDR2 YDEGEE. The CDR3 region has the DNA TGTGCCAGCAGCTTACCTGCTAGCGGGACCCACAATGAGCAGTTCTTC. It specifies CASSLPASGTHNEQFF.

V and J are TRBV18 and TRBJ2-2; D uncertain. The CDR3 is made up of 13 amino acids. Germline V CDR1 and CDR2: KGHSH, LQKENI. Trimming took off 9 bases at V and 0 bases at J, with 8 bases between the two ends. This CDR3 is CASRTANTGELFF. The CDR3 DNA follows: TGTGCCAGTCGCACAGCGAACACCGGGGAGCTGTTTTTT.

This clone occurred once. Because the CDR3's place on the DNA is in doubt, the DNA is left out and the CDR3 is given as listed by TCRdb. This rearrangement joins TRBV19 to TRBJ1-5; the table's D call TRBD1 went unverified against the DNA. The CDR3 contains 12 residues when both ends are counted. Germline loops: CDR1 LNHDA, CDR2 SQIVND (reference sequence). This chain's CDR3 is CASSIVGQGAHF.

The CDR3 here is CAIGQNQPQHF. The CDR3 DNA follows: TGTGCCATCGGACAGAATCAGCCCCAGCATTTT. The chain combines TRBV6-1 with TRBJ1-5, with a weak D call TRBD1 (6 bases). Germline CDR1 is MNHNS and CDR2 is SASEGT. CDR3 length: 11 amino acids. Trimming stripped 10 bases from V and 4 bases from J, with 8 bases between.

This clone came up once. V is TRBV4-1 and J is TRBJ2-7, with a weak D call TRBD1 (6 bases). The germline gives CDR1 MGHRA, CDR2 YSYEKL. V lost 0 bases and J 0 bases, leaving 12 bases between the germline ends. There are 16 residues in the CDR3. The CDR3 sequence: CASSQDLQGSSYEQYF. In DNA form, the CDR3 reads TGCGCCAGCAGCCAAGATCTACAGGGTAGCTCCTACGAGCAGTACTTC.

This chain links TRBV11-3 with TRBJ2-7; 9 nucleotides align to TRBD1. The CDR3 length is 16 residues. V trimming: 0 bases; J trimming: 6 bases; junction bases outside the gene matches: 9. CDR1 SGHNT and CDR2 YENEEA come from the germline V gene. The CDR3 spells CASSLDGRTGVVEQYF. CDR3 in DNA: TGTGCCAGCAGCTTAGACGGGAGGACAGGGGTCGTCGAGCAGTACTTC.